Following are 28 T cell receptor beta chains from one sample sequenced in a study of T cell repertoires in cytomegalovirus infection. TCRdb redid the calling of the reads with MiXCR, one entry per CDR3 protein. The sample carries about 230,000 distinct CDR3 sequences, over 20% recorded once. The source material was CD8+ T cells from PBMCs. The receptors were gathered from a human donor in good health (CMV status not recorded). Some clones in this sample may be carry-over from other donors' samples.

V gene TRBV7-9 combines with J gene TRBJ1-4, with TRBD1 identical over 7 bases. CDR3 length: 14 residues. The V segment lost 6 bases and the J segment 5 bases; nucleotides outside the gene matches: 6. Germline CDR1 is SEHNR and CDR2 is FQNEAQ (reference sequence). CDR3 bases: TGTGCCAGCAGTTCCTCAGGGGGGAATGAAAAACTGTTTTTT. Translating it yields CASSSSGGNEKLFF.

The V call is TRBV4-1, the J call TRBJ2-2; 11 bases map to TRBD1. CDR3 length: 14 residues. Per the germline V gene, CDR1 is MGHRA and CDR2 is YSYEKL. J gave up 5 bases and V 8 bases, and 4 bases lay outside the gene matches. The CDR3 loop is CASRDRGKTGELFF. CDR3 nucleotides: TGCGCCAGCCGGGACAGGGGGAAGACCGGGGAGCTGTTTTTT.

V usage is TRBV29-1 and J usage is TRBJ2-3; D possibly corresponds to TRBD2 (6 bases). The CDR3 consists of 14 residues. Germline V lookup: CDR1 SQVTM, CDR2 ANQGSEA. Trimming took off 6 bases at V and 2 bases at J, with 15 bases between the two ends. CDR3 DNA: TGCAGCGTCGCACAGGAGGGGTTCACAGATACGCAGTATTTT. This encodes CSVAQEGFTDTQYF.

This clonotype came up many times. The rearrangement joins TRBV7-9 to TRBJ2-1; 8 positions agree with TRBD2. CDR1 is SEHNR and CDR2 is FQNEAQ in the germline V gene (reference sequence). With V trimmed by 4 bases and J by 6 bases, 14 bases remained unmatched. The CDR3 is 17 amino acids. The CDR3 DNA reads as TGTGCCAGCAGCTCTACCGCGGGACTAGGCTCGGGCAATGAGCAGTTCTTC. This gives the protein CASSSTAGLGSGNEQFF. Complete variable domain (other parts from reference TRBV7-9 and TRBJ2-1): DTGVSQNPRHKITKRGQNVTFRCDPISEHNRLYWYRQTLGQGPEFLTYFQNEAQLEKSRLLSDRFSAERPKGSFSTLEIQRTEQGDSAMYLCASSSTAGLGSGNEQFFGPGTRLTVL.

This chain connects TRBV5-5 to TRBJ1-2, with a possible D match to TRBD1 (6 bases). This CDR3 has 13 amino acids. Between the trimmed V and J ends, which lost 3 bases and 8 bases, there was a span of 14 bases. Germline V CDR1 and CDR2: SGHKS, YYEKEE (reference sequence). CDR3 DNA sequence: TGTGCCAGCAGCTCCTTACAGGGTAACGGCTACACCTTC. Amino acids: CASSSLQGNGYTF.

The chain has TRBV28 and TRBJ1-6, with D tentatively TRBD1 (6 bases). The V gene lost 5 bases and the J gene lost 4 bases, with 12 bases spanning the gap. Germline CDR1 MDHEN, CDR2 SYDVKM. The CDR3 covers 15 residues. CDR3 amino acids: CASSIGQIYNSPLHF. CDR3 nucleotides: TGTGCCAGCAGTATCGGACAGATTTATAATTCACCCCTCCACTTT.

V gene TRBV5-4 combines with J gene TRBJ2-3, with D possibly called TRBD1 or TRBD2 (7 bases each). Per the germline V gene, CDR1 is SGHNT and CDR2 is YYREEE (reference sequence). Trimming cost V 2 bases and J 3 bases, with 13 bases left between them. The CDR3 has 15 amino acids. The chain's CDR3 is CASSFRGGWTDTQYF. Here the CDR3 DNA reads TGTGCCAGCAGCTTCAGGGGGGGGTGGACAGATACGCAGTATTTT.

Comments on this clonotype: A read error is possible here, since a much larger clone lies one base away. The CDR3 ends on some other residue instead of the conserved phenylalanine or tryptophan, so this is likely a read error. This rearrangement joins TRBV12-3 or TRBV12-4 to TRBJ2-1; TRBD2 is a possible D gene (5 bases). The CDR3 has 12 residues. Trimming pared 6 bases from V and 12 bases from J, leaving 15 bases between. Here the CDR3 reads CASRADGVRQFL. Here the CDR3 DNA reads TGTGCCAGCAGGGCCGACGGGGTTCGGCAGTTCTTG.

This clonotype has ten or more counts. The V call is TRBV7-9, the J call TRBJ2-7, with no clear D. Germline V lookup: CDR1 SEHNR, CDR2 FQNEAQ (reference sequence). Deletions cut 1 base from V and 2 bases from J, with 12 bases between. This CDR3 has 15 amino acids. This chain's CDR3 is CASSLGRGTAYEQYF. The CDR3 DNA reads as TGTGCCAGCAGCTTAGGTCGAGGAACAGCCTACGAGCAGTACTTC.

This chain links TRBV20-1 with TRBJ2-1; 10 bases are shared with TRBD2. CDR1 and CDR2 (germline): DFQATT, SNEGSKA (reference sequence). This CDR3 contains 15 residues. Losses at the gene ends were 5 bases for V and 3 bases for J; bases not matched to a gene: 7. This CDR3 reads CSASKGLAFYNEQFF. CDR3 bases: TGCAGTGCTTCTAAGGGACTAGCGTTCTACAATGAGCAGTTCTTC.

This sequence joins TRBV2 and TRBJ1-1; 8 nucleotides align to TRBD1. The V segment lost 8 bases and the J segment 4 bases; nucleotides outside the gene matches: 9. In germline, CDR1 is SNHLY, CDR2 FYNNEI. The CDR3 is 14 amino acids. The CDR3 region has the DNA TGTGCCAGCCAGTCTTGGACAGGGAGCACTGAAGCTTTCTTT. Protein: CASQSWTGSTEAFF.

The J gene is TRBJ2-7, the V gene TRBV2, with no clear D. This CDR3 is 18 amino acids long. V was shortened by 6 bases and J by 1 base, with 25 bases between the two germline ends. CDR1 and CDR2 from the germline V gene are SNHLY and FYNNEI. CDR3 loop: CASSDLGNGQSPSYEQYF. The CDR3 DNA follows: TGTGCCAGCAGCGATCTGGGGAATGGGCAGTCCCCGTCCTACGAGCAGTACTTC.

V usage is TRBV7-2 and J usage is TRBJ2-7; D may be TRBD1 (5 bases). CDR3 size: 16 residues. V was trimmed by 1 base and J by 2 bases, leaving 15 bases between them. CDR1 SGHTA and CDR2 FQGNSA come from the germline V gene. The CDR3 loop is CASSLELRADPYEQYF. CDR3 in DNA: TGTGCCAGCAGCTTAGAGCTCAGGGCAGACCCCTACGAGCAGTACTTC.

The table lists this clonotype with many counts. CDR3 protein: CASSSGTEAYEQYF. CDR3 coding DNA: TGTGCCAGCAGTTCCGGGACAGAGGCATACGAGCAGTACTTC. The chain combines TRBV6-6 with TRBJ2-7, with 7 bases aligning to TRBD1. The germline V gene encodes CDR1 MNHNY and CDR2 SVGAGI (reference sequence). There are 14 residues in the CDR3. J lost 4 bases, V lost 4 bases, and 7 bases had no gene match.

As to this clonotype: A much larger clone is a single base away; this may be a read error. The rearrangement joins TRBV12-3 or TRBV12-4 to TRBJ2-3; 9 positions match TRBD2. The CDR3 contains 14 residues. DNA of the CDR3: TGTGCCAGCAGTCGAGCGGGGGGCACAGCTACGCAGTATTTT. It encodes CASSRAGGTATQYF.

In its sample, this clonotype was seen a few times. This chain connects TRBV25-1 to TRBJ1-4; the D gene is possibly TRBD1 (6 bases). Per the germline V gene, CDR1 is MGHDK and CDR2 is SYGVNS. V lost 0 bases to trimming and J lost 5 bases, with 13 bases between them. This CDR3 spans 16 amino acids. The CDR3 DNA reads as TGTGCCAGCAGTGAATATAGGGGGACAAGGAATGAAAAACTGTTTTTT. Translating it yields CASSEYRGTRNEKLFF.

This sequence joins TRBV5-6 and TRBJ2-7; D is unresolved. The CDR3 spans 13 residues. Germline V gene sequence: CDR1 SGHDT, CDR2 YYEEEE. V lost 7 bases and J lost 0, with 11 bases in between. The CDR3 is CASRTWGSYEQYF. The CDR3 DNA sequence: TGTGCCAGCCGAACTTGGGGCTCCTACGAGCAGTACTTC.

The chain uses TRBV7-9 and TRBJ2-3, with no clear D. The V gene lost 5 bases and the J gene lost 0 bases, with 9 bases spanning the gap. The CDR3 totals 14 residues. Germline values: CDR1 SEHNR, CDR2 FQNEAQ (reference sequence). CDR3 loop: CASSPITSTDTQYF. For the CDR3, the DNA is TGTGCCAGCAGCCCCATTACTAGCACAGATACGCAGTATTTT.

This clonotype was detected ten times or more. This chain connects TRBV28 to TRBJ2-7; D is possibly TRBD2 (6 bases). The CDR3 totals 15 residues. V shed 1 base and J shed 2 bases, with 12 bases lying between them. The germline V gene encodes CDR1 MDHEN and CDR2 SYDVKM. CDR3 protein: CASSLLLGEAYEQYF. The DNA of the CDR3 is TGTGCCAGCAGTTTATTGCTAGGGGAGGCCTACGAGCAGTACTTC.

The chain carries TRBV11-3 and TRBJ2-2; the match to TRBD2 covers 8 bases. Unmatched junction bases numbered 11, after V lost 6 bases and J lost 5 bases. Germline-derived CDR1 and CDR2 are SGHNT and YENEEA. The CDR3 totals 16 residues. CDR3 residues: CASSLDSGAETGELFF. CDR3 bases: TGTGCCAGCAGTCTTGATAGCGGGGCGGAAACCGGGGAGCTGTTTTTT. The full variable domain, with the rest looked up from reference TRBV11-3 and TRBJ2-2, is EAGVVQSPRYKIIEKKQPVAFWCNPISGHNTLYWYLQNLGQGPELLIRYENEEAVDDSQLPKDRFSAERLKGVDSTLKIQPAELGDSAVYLCASSLDSGAETGELFFGEGSRLTVL.

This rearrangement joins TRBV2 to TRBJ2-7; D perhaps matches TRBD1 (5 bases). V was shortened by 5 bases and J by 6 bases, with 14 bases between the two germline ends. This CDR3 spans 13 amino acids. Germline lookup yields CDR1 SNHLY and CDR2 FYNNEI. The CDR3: CASSPNQGGEQYF. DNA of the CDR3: TGTGCCAGCAGTCCTAATCAGGGTGGCGAGCAGTACTTC.

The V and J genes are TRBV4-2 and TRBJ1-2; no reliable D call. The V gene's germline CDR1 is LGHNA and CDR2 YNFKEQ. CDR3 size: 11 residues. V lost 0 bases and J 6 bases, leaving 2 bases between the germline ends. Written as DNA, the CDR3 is TGTGCCAGCAGCCAAGATAATGGCTACACCTTC. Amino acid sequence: CASSQDNGYTF.

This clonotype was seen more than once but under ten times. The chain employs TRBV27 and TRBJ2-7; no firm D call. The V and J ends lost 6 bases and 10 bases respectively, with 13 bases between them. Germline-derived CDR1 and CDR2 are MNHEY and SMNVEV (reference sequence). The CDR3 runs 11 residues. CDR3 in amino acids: CASRKAGGQYF. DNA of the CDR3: TGTGCCAGCAGGAAGGCCGGCGGTCAGTACTTC.

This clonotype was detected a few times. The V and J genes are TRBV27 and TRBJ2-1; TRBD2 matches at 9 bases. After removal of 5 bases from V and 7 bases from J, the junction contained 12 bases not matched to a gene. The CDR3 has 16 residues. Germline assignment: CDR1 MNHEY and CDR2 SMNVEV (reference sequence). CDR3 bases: TGTGCCAGCAGTCTCCATGGAGGGCTAGCGGGGAATGAGCAGTTCTTC. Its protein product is CASSLHGGLAGNEQFF.

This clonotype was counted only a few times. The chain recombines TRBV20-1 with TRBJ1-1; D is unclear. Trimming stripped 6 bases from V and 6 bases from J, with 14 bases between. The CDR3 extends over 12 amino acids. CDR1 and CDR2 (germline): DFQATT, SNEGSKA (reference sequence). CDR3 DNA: TGCAGTGCGCGATTCTCGGACGCTGAAGCTTTCTTT. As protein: CSARFSDAEAFF.

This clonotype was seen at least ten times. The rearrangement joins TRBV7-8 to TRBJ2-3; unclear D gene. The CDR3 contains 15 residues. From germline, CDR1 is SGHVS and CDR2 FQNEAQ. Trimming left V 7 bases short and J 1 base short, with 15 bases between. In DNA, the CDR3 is TGTGCCAGCACCCCCATAGGTGGTCGCACAGATACGCAGTATTTT. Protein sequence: CASTPIGGRTDTQYF.

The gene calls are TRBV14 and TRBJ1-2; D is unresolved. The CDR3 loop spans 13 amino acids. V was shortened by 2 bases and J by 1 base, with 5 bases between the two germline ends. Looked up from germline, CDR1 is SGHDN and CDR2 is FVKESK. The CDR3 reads CASSQSDNYGYTF. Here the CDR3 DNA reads TGTGCCAGCAGCCAATCAGATAACTATGGCTACACCTTC.

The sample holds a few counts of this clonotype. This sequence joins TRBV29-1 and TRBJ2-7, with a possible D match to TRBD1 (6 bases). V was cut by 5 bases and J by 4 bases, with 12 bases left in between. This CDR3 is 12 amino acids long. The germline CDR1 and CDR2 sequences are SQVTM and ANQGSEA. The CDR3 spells CSVSGDRYEQYF. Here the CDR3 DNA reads TGCAGCGTTTCAGGGGACCGATACGAGCAGTACTTC.